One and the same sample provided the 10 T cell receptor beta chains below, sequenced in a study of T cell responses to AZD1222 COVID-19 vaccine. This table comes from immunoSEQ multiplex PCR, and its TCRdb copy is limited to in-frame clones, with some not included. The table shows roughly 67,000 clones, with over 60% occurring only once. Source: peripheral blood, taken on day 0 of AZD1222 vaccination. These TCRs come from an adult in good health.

DNA for the CDR3: TGTGCCAGCAGTGAACCACAGGGGAATCAGCCCCAGCATTTT. It codes for CASSEPQGNQPQHF. The chain employs TRBV6-1 and TRBJ1-5; 7 bases align to TRBD1. The germline CDR1 and CDR2 sequences are MNHNS and SASEGT. The ends lost 2 bases at V and 4 bases at J; junction bases unmatched: 2. This CDR3 comprises 14 residues.

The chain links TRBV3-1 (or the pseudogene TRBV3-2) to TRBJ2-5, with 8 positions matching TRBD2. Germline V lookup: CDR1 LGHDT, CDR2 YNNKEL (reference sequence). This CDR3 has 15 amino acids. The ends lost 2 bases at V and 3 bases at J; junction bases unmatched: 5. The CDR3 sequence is CASSQWSGGKETQYF. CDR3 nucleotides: TGTGCCAGCAGCCAATGGTCGGGGGGGAAAGAGACCCAGTACTTC.

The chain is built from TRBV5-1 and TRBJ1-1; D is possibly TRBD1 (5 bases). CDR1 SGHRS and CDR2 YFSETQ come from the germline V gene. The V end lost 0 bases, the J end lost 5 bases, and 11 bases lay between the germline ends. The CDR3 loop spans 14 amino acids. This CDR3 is CASSLARGGTEAFF. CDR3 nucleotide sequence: TGCGCCAGCAGCTTGGCAAGGGGCGGAACTGAAGCTTTCTTT.

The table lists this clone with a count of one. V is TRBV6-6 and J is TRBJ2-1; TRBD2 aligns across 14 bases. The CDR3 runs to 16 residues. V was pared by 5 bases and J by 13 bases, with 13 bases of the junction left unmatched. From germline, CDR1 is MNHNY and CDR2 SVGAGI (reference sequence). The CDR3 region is CASSRTGTSGGPPQFF. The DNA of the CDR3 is TGTGCCAGCAGTCGAACCGGGACTAGCGGGGGCCCTCCCCAGTTCTTC.

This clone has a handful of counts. CDR3 amino acids: CAWSVQTLLRSNEKLFF. CDR3 nucleotide sequence: TGTGCCTGGAGTGTACAAACTCTTCTTAGGTCTAATGAAAAACTGTTTTTT. The chain employs TRBV30 and TRBJ1-4; D remains ambiguous. Deletions cut 0 bases from V and 3 bases from J, with 17 bases between. The CDR3 spans 17 residues. Per the germline V gene, CDR1 is GTSNPN and CDR2 is SVGIG (reference sequence).

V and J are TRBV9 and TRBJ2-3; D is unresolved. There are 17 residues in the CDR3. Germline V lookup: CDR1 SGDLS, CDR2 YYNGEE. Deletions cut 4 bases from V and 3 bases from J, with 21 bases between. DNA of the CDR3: TGTGCCAGCAGCCCCCGGTCTTTAGGCGGACCTACAGATACGCAGTATTTT. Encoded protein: CASSPRSLGGPTDTQYF.

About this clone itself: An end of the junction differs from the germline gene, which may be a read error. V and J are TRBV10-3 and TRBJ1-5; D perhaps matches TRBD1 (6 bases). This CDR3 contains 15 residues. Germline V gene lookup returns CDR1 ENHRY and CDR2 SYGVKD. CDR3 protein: CASSGGALSNQPQHF. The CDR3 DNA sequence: TGTGCCAGCAGTGGGGGGGCCCTTAGCAATCAGCCCCAGCATTTT.

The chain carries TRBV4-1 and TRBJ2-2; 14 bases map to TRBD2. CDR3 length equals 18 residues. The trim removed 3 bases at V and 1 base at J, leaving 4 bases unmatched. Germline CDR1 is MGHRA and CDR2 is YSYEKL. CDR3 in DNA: TGCGCCAGCAGCCACCGGACTAGCGGGGGGTTGAACACCGGGGAGCTGTTTTTT. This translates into CASSHRTSGGLNTGELFF.

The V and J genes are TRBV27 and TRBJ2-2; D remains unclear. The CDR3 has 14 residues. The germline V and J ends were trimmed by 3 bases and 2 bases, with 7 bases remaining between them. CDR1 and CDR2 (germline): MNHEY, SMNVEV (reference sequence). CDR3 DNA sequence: TGTGCCAGCAGTTTCTCCATCAACACCGGGGAGCTGTTTTTT. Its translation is CASSFSINTGELFF.

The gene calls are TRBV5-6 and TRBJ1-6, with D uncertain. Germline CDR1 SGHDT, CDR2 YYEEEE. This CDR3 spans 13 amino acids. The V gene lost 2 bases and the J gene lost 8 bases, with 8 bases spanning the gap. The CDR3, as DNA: TGTGCCAGCAGCTTTTACGGTTATTCACCCCTCCACTTT. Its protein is CASSFYGYSPLHF.